This T cell receptor (beta chain) was recorded in a study of cytomegalovirus exposure and HLA in healthy donors. Study-level results: Later analysis suggested links between common viral pathogens and several top significant clusters.

The table lists this clone with a few counts. Antigen unknown. PCR primers comprised 60 Vbeta and 13 Jbeta primers. Produced via immunoSEQ multiplex PCR; TCRdb's table is partial and in-frame only. In the table there are roughly 160,000 clones, around 73% of which are singletons. Germline values: CDR1 MNHNY, CDR2 SVGAGI (reference sequence). With 2 bases clipped from V and 5 bases from J, the junction kept 8 bases outside the gene matches. This CDR3 spans 16 amino acids. This rearrangement joins TRBV6-6 to TRBJ1-5, with 8 bases aligning to TRBD1. Sequencing was done on a sample of PBMCs. This TCR was recovered from a woman under 30 in good health and CMV-seropositive. CDR3 bases: TGTGCCAGCAGTTACGCGGACAGGGTGGGGTATCAGCCCCAGCATTTT. The encoded protein is CASSYADRVGYQPQHF.